These 15 T cell receptor beta chains originate from one sample sequenced in a study of shared clonotypes between healthy human individuals. CD45RO-negative, CCR7-positively selected cells formed the naive CD8 fraction, excluding terminally differentiated effector memory CD45RA+ cells. Data came from immunoSEQ multiplex PCR; TCRdb stores just in-frame clones and leaves some out. The sample lists about 2.1 million clones, roughly 91% occurring once. Sequenced: naive CD8+ T cells from PBMCs. The receptors were sampled from a man between 18 and 29 years old in good health. Some clones in this sample may be carry-over from other donors' samples.

The V and J genes are TRBV7-9 and TRBJ1-2; possible D gene TRBD1, 5 bases. Germline V gene data show CDR1 as SEHNR and CDR2 as FQNEAQ (reference sequence). V gave up 1 base and J gave up 7 bases, with 13 bases separating them. This CDR3 is 14 amino acids long. The CDR3 DNA is TGTGCCAGCAGCTTAGTGGGCAGGGAGGTTGGCTACACCTTC. It translates to CASSLVGREVGYTF.

Details on this clone: In the same sample, other DNA sequences code for this CDR3. The V and J genes are TRBV11-2 and TRBJ2-5, with 7 bases aligning to TRBD1. The CDR3 runs to 13 residues. The V segment lost 5 bases and the J segment 2 bases; nucleotides outside the gene matches: 2. Germline V lookup: CDR1 SGHAT, CDR2 FQNNGV. The CDR3 loop reads CASSPRGQETQYF. The CDR3 DNA reads as TGTGCCAGCAGCCCCAGGGGGCAAGAGACCCAGTACTTC.

Points on this clone: The sample contains more than one DNA sequence encoding this CDR3. The chain employs TRBV7-9 and TRBJ2-1, with no clear D. This CDR3 region has 12 residues. CDR1 SEHNR and CDR2 FQNEAQ come from the germline V gene (reference sequence). Trimming cost V 1 base and J 9 bases, with 7 bases left between them. DNA for the CDR3: TGTGCCAGCAGCTTAGGCCTCAGTGAGCAGTTCTTC. It translates to CASSLGLSEQFF.

The chain recombines TRBV19 with TRBJ2-7; unclear D gene. V shed 3 bases and J shed 0 bases, with 9 bases lying between them. Germline CDR1 is LNHDA and CDR2 is SQIVND (reference sequence). The CDR3 length is 14 residues. The CDR3 region is CASSIEGYSYEQYF. CDR3 coding DNA: TGTGCCAGTAGTATCGAAGGGTACTCCTACGAGCAGTACTTC.

This chain uses TRBV27 with TRBJ1-5; weak D call: TRBD1 (6 bases). The CDR3 loop spans 14 amino acids. V lost 5 bases, J lost 14 bases, and 22 bases lay in between. The germline V gene has CDR1 MNHEY and CDR2 SMNVEV (reference sequence). CDR3 region: CASSPTWGTQPEHF. The DNA of the CDR3 is TGTGCCAGCAGTCCGACATGGGGGACACAACCTGAGCATTTT.

This chain connects TRBV10-3 to TRBJ1-2, with D possibly matching TRBD1 (5 bases). The CDR3 runs 15 residues. V dropped 6 bases and J dropped 2 bases, with 16 bases sitting between them. Per the germline V gene, CDR1 is ENHRY and CDR2 is SYGVKD. The CDR3 DNA sequence: TGTGCCATCAGCTCTCCAGGCGGGGGGAACTATGGCTACACCTTC. Its translation: CAISSPGGGNYGYTF.

The CDR3 reads CASGGEREGRHEQFF. CDR3 nucleotide sequence: TGTGCCAGCGGAGGTGAGCGGGAGGGCCGACATGAGCAGTTCTTC. The chain has TRBV18 and TRBJ2-1, with 10 positions matching TRBD2. With V trimmed by 8 bases and J by 8 bases, 12 bases remained unmatched. CDR1 and CDR2 (germline): KGHSH, LQKENI. This CDR3 region has 15 residues.

The rearrangement links TRBV7-9 to TRBJ1-1, with 9 bases identical to TRBD1. Germline V gene lookup returns CDR1 SEHNR and CDR2 FQNEAQ (reference sequence). The V segment lost 6 bases and the J segment 8 bases; nucleotides outside the gene matches: 16. This CDR3 has 16 amino acids. CDR3 sequence: CASRPNTGTGFGEAFF. The CDR3 nucleotides read TGTGCCAGCAGGCCTAACACCGGGACAGGGTTCGGAGAAGCTTTCTTT.

The chain is built from TRBV5-1 and TRBJ2-5; 16 bases fit TRBD2. The CDR3 runs to 18 residues. Germline assignment: CDR1 SGHRS and CDR2 YFSETQ. With V trimmed by 4 bases and J by 1 base, 7 bases remained unmatched. The CDR3 reads CASSTGTSGRAGQETQYF. CDR3 coding DNA: TGCGCCAGCAGCACCGGGACTAGCGGGAGGGCCGGCCAAGAGACCCAGTACTTC.

The rearrangement joins TRBV6-1 to TRBJ1-1; D unclear. Germline CDR1 is MNHNS and CDR2 is SASEGT. CDR3 length: 14 residues. V dropped 2 bases and J dropped 4 bases, with 11 bases sitting between them. As DNA, the CDR3 is TGTGCCAGCAGTGAACCCGGGGTTGGCACTGAAGCTTTCTTT. Translation gives CASSEPGVGTEAFF.

The chain is built from TRBV9 and TRBJ2-7; the D gene could be TRBD1 or TRBD2 (6 bases each). The germline gives CDR1 SGDLS, CDR2 YYNGEE. The CDR3 is 14 amino acids. V was trimmed by 0 bases and J by 8 bases, leaving 15 bases between them. The chain's CDR3 is CASSVAGAGYQQYF. CDR3 nucleotide sequence: TGTGCCAGCAGCGTAGCGGGGGCCGGTTACCAGCAGTACTTC.

The chain has TRBV30 and TRBJ2-3; 10 nucleotides agree with TRBD1. The CDR3 totals 20 residues. Germline CDR1 is GTSNPN and CDR2 is SVGIG (reference sequence). The V segment lost 1 base and the J segment 3 bases; nucleotides outside the gene matches: 19. The CDR3 spells CAWSAQGQGPPRRETDTQYF. The DNA for the CDR3 is TGTGCCTGGAGTGCCCAGGGACAGGGGCCACCGCGAAGGGAGACAGATACGCAGTATTTT. Full variable domain (rest looked up from reference TRBV30 and TRBJ2-3): SQTIHQWPATLVQPVGSPLSLECTVEGTSNPNLYWYRQAAGRGLQLLFYSVGIGQISSEVPQNLSASRPQDRQFILSSKKLLLSDSGFYLCAWSAQGQGPPRRETDTQYFGPGTRLTVL.

The V and J genes are TRBV29-1 and TRBJ2-7; D is possibly TRBD1 (6 bases). This CDR3 contains 11 residues. Trimming pared 7 bases from V and 4 bases from J, leaving 11 bases between. Germline CDR1 SQVTM, CDR2 ANQGSEA. CDR3 sequence (DNA): TGCAGCGCATGGACAGCTTACGAGCAGTACTTC. Its protein product is CSAWTAYEQYF.

J is TRBJ1-1 and V is TRBV28; D is ambiguous. V was pared by 5 bases and J by 5 bases, with 21 bases between. Germline V gives CDR1 MDHEN, CDR2 SYDVKM. CDR3 length: 16 amino acids. CDR3 nucleotides: TGTGCCAGCAGTCCCTCGGGAGGGAAGGTTTGGACTGAAGCTTTCTTT. The encoded protein is CASSPSGGKVWTEAFF. Variable domain in full (rest from reference TRBV28 and TRBJ1-1): DVKVTQSSRYLVKRTGEKVFLECVQDMDHENMFWYRQDPGLGLRLIYFSYDVKMKEKGDIPEGYSVSREKKERFSLILESASTNQTSMYLCASSPSGGKVWTEAFFGQGTRLTVV.

In this sample, this clone turned up once. The J gene is TRBJ1-2, the V gene TRBV9; D gene uncertain. V lost 0 bases, J lost 7 bases, and 19 bases lay in between. CDR1 SGDLS and CDR2 YYNGEE come from the germline V gene. CDR3 size: 16 residues. The chain's CDR3 is CASSVGSARAARGYTF. The CDR3 region has the DNA TGTGCCAGCAGCGTAGGGTCGGCCCGGGCTGCTCGTGGCTACACCTTC.